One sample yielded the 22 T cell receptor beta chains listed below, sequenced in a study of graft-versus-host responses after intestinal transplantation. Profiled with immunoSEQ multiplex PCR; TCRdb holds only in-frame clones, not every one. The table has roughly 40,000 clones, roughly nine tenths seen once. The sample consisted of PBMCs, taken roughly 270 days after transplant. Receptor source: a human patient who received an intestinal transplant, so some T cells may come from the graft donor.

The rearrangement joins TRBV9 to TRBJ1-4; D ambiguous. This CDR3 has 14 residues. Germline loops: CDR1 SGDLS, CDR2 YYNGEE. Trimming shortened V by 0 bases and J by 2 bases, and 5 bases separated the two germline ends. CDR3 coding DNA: TGTGCCAGCAGCGTAGGGGGTACTAATGAAAAACTGTTTTTT. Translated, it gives CASSVGGTNEKLFF.

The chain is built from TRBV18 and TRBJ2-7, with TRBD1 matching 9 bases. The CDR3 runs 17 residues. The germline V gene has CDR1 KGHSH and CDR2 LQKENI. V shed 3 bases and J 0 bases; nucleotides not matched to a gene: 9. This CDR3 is CASSPTGGLTSSYEQYF. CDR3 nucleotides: TGTGCCAGCTCACCCACAGGGGGCCTGACAAGCTCCTACGAGCAGTACTTC.

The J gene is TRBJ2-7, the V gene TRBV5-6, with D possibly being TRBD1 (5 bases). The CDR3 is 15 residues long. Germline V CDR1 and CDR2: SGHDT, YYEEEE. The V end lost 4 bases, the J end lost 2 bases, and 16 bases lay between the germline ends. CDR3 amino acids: CASSPRGRATYEQYF. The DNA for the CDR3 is TGTGCCAGCAGCCCCCGAGGCAGGGCAACCTACGAGCAGTACTTC. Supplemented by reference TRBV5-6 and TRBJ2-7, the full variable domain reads DAGVTQSPTHLIKTRGQQVTLRCSPKSGHDTVSWYQQALGQGPQFIFQYYEEEERQRGNFPDRFSGHQFPNYSSELNVNALLLGDSALYLCASSPRGRATYEQYFGPGTRLTVT.

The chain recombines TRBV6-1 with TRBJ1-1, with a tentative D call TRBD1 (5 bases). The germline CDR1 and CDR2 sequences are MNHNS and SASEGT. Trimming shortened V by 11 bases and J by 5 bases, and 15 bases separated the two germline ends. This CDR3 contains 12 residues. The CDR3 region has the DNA TGTGCCTCCATGAGGGGTTTAACTGAAGCTTTCTTT. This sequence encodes CASMRGLTEAFF.

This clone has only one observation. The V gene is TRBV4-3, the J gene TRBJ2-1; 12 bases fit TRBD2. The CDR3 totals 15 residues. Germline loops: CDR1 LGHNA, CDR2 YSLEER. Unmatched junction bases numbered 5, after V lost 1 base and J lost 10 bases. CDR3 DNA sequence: TGCGCCAGCAGCCAAGCCCTAGCGGGGGGGTTAGAGCAGTTCTTC. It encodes CASSQALAGGLEQFF.

DNA of the CDR3: TGTGCCAGCAGCTTAGATCTGGCCGGGGGCACAGATACGCAGTATTTT. Translated, it gives CASSLDLAGGTDTQYF. The chain is built from TRBV11-2 and TRBJ2-3, with D tentatively TRBD2 (5 bases). The CDR3 runs to 16 residues. The V gene lost 0 bases and the J gene lost 1 base, with 11 bases spanning the gap. The germline gives CDR1 SGHAT, CDR2 FQNNGV.

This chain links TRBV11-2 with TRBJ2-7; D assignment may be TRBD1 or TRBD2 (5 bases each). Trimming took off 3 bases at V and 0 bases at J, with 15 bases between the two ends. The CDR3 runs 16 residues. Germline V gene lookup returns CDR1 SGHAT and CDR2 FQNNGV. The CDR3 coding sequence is TGTGCCAGCAGCTTCACCGGGACGGTAAGCTCCTACGAGCAGTACTTC. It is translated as CASSFTGTVSSYEQYF.

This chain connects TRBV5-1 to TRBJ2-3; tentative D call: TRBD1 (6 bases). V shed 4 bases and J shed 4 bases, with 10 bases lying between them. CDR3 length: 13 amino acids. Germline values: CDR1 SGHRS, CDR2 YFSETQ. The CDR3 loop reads CASSGQSPDTQYF. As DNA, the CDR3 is TGCGCCAGCAGCGGACAGTCCCCAGATACGCAGTATTTT.

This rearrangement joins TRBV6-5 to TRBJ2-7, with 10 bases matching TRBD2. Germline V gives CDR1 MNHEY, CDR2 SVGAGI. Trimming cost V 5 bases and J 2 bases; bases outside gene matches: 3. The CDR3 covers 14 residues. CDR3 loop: CASSTLAGAYEQYF. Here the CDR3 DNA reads TGTGCCAGCAGTACCCTAGCGGGAGCCTACGAGCAGTACTTC.

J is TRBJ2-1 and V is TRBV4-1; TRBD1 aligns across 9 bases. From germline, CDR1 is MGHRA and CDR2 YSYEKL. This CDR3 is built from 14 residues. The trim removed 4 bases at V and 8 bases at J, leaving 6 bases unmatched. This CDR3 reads CASSPRQGGDEQFF. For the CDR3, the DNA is TGCGCCAGCAGCCCGAGACAGGGGGGTGATGAGCAGTTCTTC.

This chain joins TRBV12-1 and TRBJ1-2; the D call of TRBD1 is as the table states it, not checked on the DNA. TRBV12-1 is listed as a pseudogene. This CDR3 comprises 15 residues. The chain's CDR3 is CASSRRDRVNYGYTF. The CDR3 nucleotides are TGTGCCAGCAGCCGGCGGGACAGGGTTAACTATGGCTACACCTTC.

The CDR3 sequence is CASSLNSYEQFF. CDR3 in DNA: TGTGCCAGCAGCTTGAACTCGTATGAGCAGTTCTTC. This chain uses TRBV7-8 with TRBJ2-1; the D is unclear. V was clipped by 3 bases and J by 8 bases, with 8 bases between them. The germline V gene has CDR1 SGHVS and CDR2 FQNEAQ. The CDR3 covers 12 residues. The full variable domain, its missing parts supplied by reference TRBV7-8 and TRBJ2-1, is GAGVSQSPRYKVAKRGQDVALRCDPISGHVSLFWYQQALGQGPEFLTYFQNEAQLDKSGLPSDRFFAERPEGSVSTLKIQRTQQEDSAVYLCASSLNSYEQFFGPGTRLTVL.

The CDR3 loop reads CASSLGVRTHTEAFF. CDR3 sequence (DNA): TGTGCCAGCAGCTTAGGAGTCAGGACACACACTGAAGCTTTCTTT. The V call is TRBV13, the J call TRBJ1-1, with D possibly TRBD1 on 5 matching bases. CDR3 length: 15 amino acids. V was cut by 0 bases and J by 3 bases, with 11 bases left in between. Germline values: CDR1 PRHDT, CDR2 FYEKMQ (reference sequence).

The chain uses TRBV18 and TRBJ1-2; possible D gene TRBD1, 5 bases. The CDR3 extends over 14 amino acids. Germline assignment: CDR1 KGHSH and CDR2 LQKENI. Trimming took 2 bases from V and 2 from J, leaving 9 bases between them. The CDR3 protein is CASSPNPGNYGYTF. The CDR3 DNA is TGTGCCAGCTCACCAAATCCAGGGAACTATGGCTACACCTTC.

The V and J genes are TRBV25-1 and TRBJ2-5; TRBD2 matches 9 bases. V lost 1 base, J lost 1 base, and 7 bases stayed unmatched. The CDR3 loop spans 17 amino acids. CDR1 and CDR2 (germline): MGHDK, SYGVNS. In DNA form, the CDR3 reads TGTGCCAGCAGTGAATTAGCTAGCGGGGACATCCAAGAGACCCAGTACTTC. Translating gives CASSELASGDIQETQYF.

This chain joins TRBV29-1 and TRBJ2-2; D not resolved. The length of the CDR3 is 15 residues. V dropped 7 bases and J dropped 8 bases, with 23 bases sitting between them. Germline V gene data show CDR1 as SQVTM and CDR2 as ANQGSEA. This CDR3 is CSALPKGRPLGELFF. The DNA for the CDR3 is TGCAGCGCCCTCCCGAAGGGAAGGCCCCTGGGGGAGCTGTTTTTT.

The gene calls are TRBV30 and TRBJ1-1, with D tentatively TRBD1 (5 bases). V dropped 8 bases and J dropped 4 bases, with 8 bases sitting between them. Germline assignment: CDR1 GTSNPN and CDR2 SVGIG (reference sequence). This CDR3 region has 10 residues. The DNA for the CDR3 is TGTGCCGGTGGGGGCACTGAAGCTTTCTTT. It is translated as CAGGGTEAFF. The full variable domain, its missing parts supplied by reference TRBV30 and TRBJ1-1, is SQTIHQWPATLVQPVGSPLSLECTVEGTSNPNLYWYRQAAGRGLQLLFYSVGIGQISSEVPQNLSASRPQDRQFILSSKKLLLSDSGFYLCAGGGTEAFFGQGTRLTVV.

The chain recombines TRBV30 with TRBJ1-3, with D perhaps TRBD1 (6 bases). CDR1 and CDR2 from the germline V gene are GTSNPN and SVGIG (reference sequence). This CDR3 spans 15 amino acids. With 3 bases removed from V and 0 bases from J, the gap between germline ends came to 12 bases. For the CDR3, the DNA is TGTGCCTGGAGGGGACCAGGGGCCTCTGGAAACACCATATATTTT. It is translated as CAWRGPGASGNTIYF.

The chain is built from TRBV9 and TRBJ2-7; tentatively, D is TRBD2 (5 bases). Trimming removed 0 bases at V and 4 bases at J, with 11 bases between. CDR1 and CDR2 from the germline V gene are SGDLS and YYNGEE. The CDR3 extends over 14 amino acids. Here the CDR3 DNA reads TGTGCCAGCAGCGTAGGTCCTAGCTGGTACGAGCAGTACTTC. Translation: CASSVGPSWYEQYF.

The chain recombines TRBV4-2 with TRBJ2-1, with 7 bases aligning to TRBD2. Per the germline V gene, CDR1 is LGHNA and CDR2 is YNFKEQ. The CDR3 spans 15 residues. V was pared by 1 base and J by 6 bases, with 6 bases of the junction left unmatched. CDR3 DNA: TGTGCCAGCAGCCAAGGCGGCGGGGGTGTCAATGAGCAGTTCTTC. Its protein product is CASSQGGGGVNEQFF.

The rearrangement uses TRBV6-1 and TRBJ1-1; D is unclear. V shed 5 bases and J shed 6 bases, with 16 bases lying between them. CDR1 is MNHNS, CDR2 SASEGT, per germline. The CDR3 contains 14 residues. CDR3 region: CASSYSRELPEAFF. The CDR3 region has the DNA TGTGCCAGCAGTTATTCCCGGGAACTACCTGAAGCTTTCTTT.

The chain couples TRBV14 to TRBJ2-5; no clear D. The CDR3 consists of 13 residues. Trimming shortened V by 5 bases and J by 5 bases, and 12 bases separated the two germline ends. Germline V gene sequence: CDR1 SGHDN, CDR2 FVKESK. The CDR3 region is CASSARVGETQYF. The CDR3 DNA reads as TGTGCCAGCAGCGCACGGGTTGGTGAGACCCAGTACTTC.